The 10 T cell receptor beta chains in this list originate from one sample, sequenced in a study of blood T cell repertoires in COVID-19. Sequencing used immunoSEQ multiplex PCR; TCRdb keeps in-frame clones, though not all of them. The data hold about 150,000 clones, with roughly 90% observed a single time. Sequencing was carried out using peripheral blood. The origin of the receptors is a human donor with COVID-19, enrolled during active disease. The donor label of this sample is uncertain.

This sequence joins TRBV10-3 and TRBJ1-2; unclear D gene. V was cut by 3 bases and J by 4 bases, with 15 bases left in between. Germline V lookup: CDR1 ENHRY, CDR2 SYGVKD. The CDR3 spans 15 residues. The chain's CDR3 is CAISEPRGRTYGYTF. The CDR3 nucleotides are TGTGCCATCAGTGAACCCCGAGGGAGGACCTATGGCTACACCTTC.

The rearrangement links TRBV3-1 (or the pseudogene TRBV3-2) to TRBJ2-3, with D perhaps TRBD1 (5 bases). The ends were cut back, 2 bases at V and 3 bases at J, with 12 bases in the middle. This CDR3 region has 15 residues. CDR1 is LGHDT and CDR2 is YNNKEL in the germline V gene (reference sequence). The CDR3 DNA reads as TGTGCCAGCAGCCAACTTCAGGGTACGACAGATACGCAGTATTTT. It yields the protein CASSQLQGTTDTQYF.

This chain uses TRBV7-2 with TRBJ2-1, with 12 nucleotides matching TRBD2. Unmatched junction bases numbered 3, after V lost 5 bases and J lost 4 bases. The CDR3 has 15 amino acids. Germline CDR1 SGHTA, CDR2 FQGNSA. The CDR3 loop reads CASSVLAGGYNEQFF. The CDR3 coding sequence is TGTGCCAGCAGCGTACTAGCGGGGGGTTACAATGAGCAGTTCTTC.

V gene TRBV10-1 combines with J gene TRBJ1-2; 7 bases align to TRBD1. This CDR3 is built from 14 residues. Germline V gene sequence: CDR1 WNHNN, CDR2 SYGVQD (reference sequence). V lost 9 bases, J lost 0 bases, and 7 bases stayed unmatched. The CDR3 coding sequence is TGCGCCAGAGCCGGGACAGTCTCTAACTATGGCTACACCTTC. Translated, it gives CARAGTVSNYGYTF.

The chain carries TRBV24-1 and TRBJ2-1, with 9 nucleotides matching TRBD1. The germline V gene encodes CDR1 KGHDR and CDR2 SFDVKD. CDR3 length: 14 amino acids. J was trimmed by 10 bases and V by 0 bases; bases with no gene match: 3. This CDR3 is CATSDLRTGAEQFF. CDR3 nucleotide sequence: TGTGCCACCAGTGATTTGCGGACAGGGGCCGAGCAGTTCTTC.

J is TRBJ2-2 and V is TRBV10-2; no firm D call. Trimming stripped 3 bases from V and 6 bases from J, with 8 bases between. The germline gives CDR1 WSHSY, CDR2 SAAADI. The CDR3 runs to 13 residues. The CDR3 loop reads CASSEVSAGELFF. DNA for the CDR3: TGCGCCAGCAGTGAAGTGAGTGCCGGGGAGCTGTTTTTT.

This rearrangement joins TRBV19 to TRBJ2-7, with 12 positions matching TRBD2. CDR3 size: 17 residues. V shed 3 bases and J 1 base; nucleotides not matched to a gene: 7. Per germline, CDR1 LNHDA and CDR2 SQIVND (reference sequence). CDR3 sequence (DNA): TGTGCCAGTAGTATCTCCTTGACTAGCGGGAGATCCTACGAGCAGTACTTC. This translates into CASSISLTSGRSYEQYF.

V usage is TRBV19 and J usage is TRBJ2-7; 12 bases map to TRBD1. V lost 7 bases to trimming and J lost 5 bases; unmatched junction nucleotides: 15. This CDR3 is built from 17 residues. Per the germline V gene, CDR1 is LNHDA and CDR2 is SQIVND (reference sequence). DNA of the CDR3: TGTGCCAGTACCCCTGGGGGGGGGACAGGGGGCTACAACGAGCAGTACTTC. This translates into CASTPGGGTGGYNEQYF.

The rearrangement links TRBV19 to TRBJ2-1; 7 bases align to TRBD1. The germline CDR1 and CDR2 sequences are LNHDA and SQIVND (reference sequence). V lost 2 bases, J lost 3 bases, and 7 bases stayed unmatched. The CDR3 loop spans 16 amino acids. Written as DNA, the CDR3 is TGTGCCAGTAGTATAAGGGGGACAGACTTCTACAATGAGCAGTTCTTC. This codes for CASSIRGTDFYNEQFF.

The rearrangement links TRBV20-1 to TRBJ2-1, with D perhaps matching TRBD1 (6 bases). Per germline, CDR1 DFQATT and CDR2 SNEGSKA (reference sequence). The CDR3 loop spans 13 amino acids. V was clipped by 3 bases and J by 7 bases, with 13 bases between them. The CDR3 is CSASPGTTNEQFF. In nucleotides, the CDR3 is TGCAGTGCTAGTCCCGGGACAACTAATGAGCAGTTCTTC.